The 10 T cell receptor beta chains in this list originate from one sample, sequenced in a study of blood T cell repertoires in COVID-19. Only in-frame clones appear in the TCRdb table, and some are missing; sequencing was by immunoSEQ multiplex PCR. In the table there are roughly 200,000 clones, about 87% of which are singletons. The specimen was peripheral blood. These receptor sequences come from a woman aged 18-30 years who had recovered from COVID-19.

V gene TRBV15 combines with J gene TRBJ2-1, with TRBD2 identical over 8 bases. Trimming removed 8 bases from V and 3 bases from J; junction bases left unmatched: 9. The V gene's germline CDR1 is LNHNV and CDR2 YYDKDF (reference sequence). There are 15 residues in the CDR3. The CDR3 region has the DNA TGTGCCACCGCAAAGGGGCGGGAGGTCTACAATGAGCAGTTCTTC. Translated, it gives CATAKGREVYNEQFF. The entire variable domain, with the rest obtained from reference TRBV15 and TRBJ2-1, is as follows: DAMVIQNPRYQVTQFGKPVTLSCSQTLNHNVMYWYQQKSSQAPKLLFHYYDKDFNNEADTPDNFQSRRPNTSFCFLDIRSPGLGDTAMYLCATAKGREVYNEQFFGPGTRLTVL.

The rearrangement uses TRBV5-1 and TRBJ2-3; possible D gene TRBD2, 5 bases. V was clipped by 4 bases and J by 0 bases, with 9 bases between them. The CDR3 spans 14 residues. Germline V lookup: CDR1 SGHRS, CDR2 YFSETQ. The DNA for the CDR3 is TGCGCCAGCAGCCCAGAGGGTAGCACAGATACGCAGTATTTT. It translates to CASSPEGSTDTQYF.

The CDR3 DNA sequence: TGTGCCAGTTCTAGGGGACAGGGCGTCGATGAGCAGTTCTTC. It translates to CASSRGQGVDEQFF. The J gene is TRBJ2-1, the V gene TRBV19; TRBD1 aligns across 9 bases. V lost 8 bases to trimming and J lost 8 bases; unmatched junction nucleotides: 10. This CDR3 spans 14 amino acids. Germline CDR1 reads LNHDA; CDR2 reads SQIVND (reference sequence).

This clone was seen more than once but under ten times. The chain combines TRBV9 with TRBJ1-2; TRBD1 aligns across 10 bases. The V gene end was trimmed by 2 bases and the J gene end by 5 bases; junction bases not matched to a gene: 3. This CDR3 has 14 residues. Germline V gene lookup returns CDR1 SGDLS and CDR2 YYNGEE. The CDR3 nucleotides read TGTGCCAGCAGCGTGGAGGACAGGGGGTATGGCTACACCTTC. Protein sequence: CASSVEDRGYGYTF.

The chain couples TRBV7-2 to TRBJ2-7, with TRBD2 identical over 9 bases. V gave up 1 base and J gave up 1 base; unmatched junction bases: 5. This CDR3 has 16 residues. The germline gives CDR1 SGHTA, CDR2 FQGNSA. CDR3 region: CASSLGLAVPSYEQYF. In nucleotides, the CDR3 is TGTGCCAGCAGCTTAGGACTAGCGGTTCCGTCCTACGAGCAGTACTTC.

The chain couples TRBV4-3 to TRBJ1-3, with D maybe TRBD1 (5 bases). Germline V gene sequence: CDR1 LGHNA, CDR2 YSLEER. The V gene lost 0 bases and the J gene lost 2 bases, with 8 bases spanning the gap. The CDR3 sequence is 15 residues long. The CDR3: CASSQDGATGNTIYF. The CDR3 nucleotides read TGCGCCAGCAGCCAAGATGGGGCAACTGGAAACACCATATATTTT.

As to this clone: The junction departs from germline at one end; a sequencing error may be responsible. The rearrangement links TRBV6-2 or TRBV6-3 to TRBJ2-1; 12 nucleotides align to TRBD2. Per germline, CDR1 MNHEY and CDR2 SVGEGT. This CDR3 has 13 amino acids. This chain's CDR3 is CASSTTSGSHLLF. The DNA for the CDR3 is TGTGCCAGCAGTACGACTAGCGGGAGTCATCTGCTCTTC.

The chain combines TRBV29-1 with TRBJ1-2; perhaps TRBD1 as D (5 bases). The germline gives CDR1 SQVTM, CDR2 ANQGSEA. Trimming removed 0 bases from V and 3 bases from J, with 17 bases in between. The CDR3 runs 16 residues. CDR3 loop: CSVEDPNFAGHYGYTF. The CDR3 coding sequence is TGCAGCGTTGAAGATCCCAACTTTGCGGGACACTATGGCTACACCTTC.

J is TRBJ2-5 and V is TRBV2; 10 bases fit TRBD2. Germline trimming cut 8 bases from V and 3 bases from J; bases unmatched to any gene: 9. Germline V CDR1 and CDR2: SNHLY, FYNNEI. CDR3 length: 15 amino acids. DNA of the CDR3: TGTGCCAGCCGGGATCGGACTAGCGGAAAAGAGACCCAGTACTTC. Its translation: CASRDRTSGKETQYF.

The chain recombines TRBV30 with TRBJ2-3; 13 bases match TRBD2. J was trimmed by 2 bases and V by 2 bases; bases with no gene match: 13. From germline, CDR1 is GTSNPN and CDR2 SVGIG (reference sequence). The CDR3 has 19 amino acids. The CDR3 reads CAWSPTELAGGPFTDTQYF. In DNA, the CDR3 is TGTGCCTGGAGTCCCACAGAACTAGCGGGAGGGCCGTTCACAGATACGCAGTATTTT.